This TCR beta chain stems from a study of human thymus T cells. Study-level findings and limits: A high degree of thymic repertoire overlap among unrelated individuals was reported in related research. Thymic and blood repertoires appeared to display a bias in their usage of V and J genes.

The V segment lost 0 bases and the J segment 4 bases; nucleotides outside the gene matches: 8. Germline V lookup: CDR1 LGHNA, CDR2 YSLEER. CDR3 length: 18 residues. The protocol was immunoSEQ multiplex PCR, while the TCRdb copy is restricted to in-frame clones and leaves out a portion. There are about 130,000 clones in the sample; about 93% occur only once, and 0.02% to 0.03% lies in the top ten. With respect to this clone: What it binds is unknown.

Thymic material originated from resections removed in the course of corrective heart surgery. Material for sequencing was thymus tissue. This clonotype was obtained from a boy less than two years old with a congenital heart defect but otherwise immunologically healthy. The chain couples TRBV4-3 to TRBJ2-7, with 14 bases fitting TRBD2. The CDR3 sequence is CASSQDLQTSGGAYEQYF. CDR3 bases: TGCGCCAGCAGCCAAGATCTTCAGACTAGCGGGGGGGCGTACGAGCAGTACTTC.